This passage covers 20 T cell receptor beta chains from one sample sequenced in a study of CD8 T cells in Susac syndrome. An amount of RNA that ranged from roughly 0.45 to 1 ug was reverse transcribed with random hexamers. TCRdb re-analysed the immunoSEQ multiplex PCR reads in MiXCR, keeping a single row per CDR3 protein. The sample shows 95,000 to 150,000 distinct CDR3 sequences, 90% to 95% of them seen only once. The sequencing sample was made of CD8+ T cells from PBMCs. Every receptor here comes from a human donor with Susac syndrome.

The J gene is TRBJ1-1, the V gene TRBV29-1; D is unresolved. The V gene lost 2 bases and the J gene lost 5 bases, with 9 bases spanning the gap. The germline V gene has CDR1 SQVTM and CDR2 ANQGSEA. This CDR3 spans 12 amino acids. Here the CDR3 DNA reads TGCAGCGTTGAAAGTCGAGAGACTGAAGCTTTCTTT. Translation gives CSVESRETEAFF. Full variable domain (missing parts from reference TRBV29-1 and TRBJ1-1): SAVISQKPSRDICQRGTSLTIQCQVDSQVTMMFWYRQQPGQSLTLIATANQGSEATYESGFVIDKFPISRPNLTFSTLTVSNMSPEDSSIYLCSVESRETEAFFGQGTRLTVV.

The chain couples TRBV29-1 to TRBJ2-3; tentative D call: TRBD1 (6 bases). This CDR3 has 15 residues. CDR1 and CDR2 from the germline V gene are SQVTM and ANQGSEA. Trimming took off 2 bases at V and 7 bases at J, with 19 bases between the two ends. CDR3 bases: TGCAGCGTTGAATTTGCAGGGGCCCGACGATATACGCAGTATTTT. Protein sequence: CSVEFAGARRYTQYF.

The V gene is TRBV9, the J gene TRBJ1-1; 10 bases match TRBD1. Trimming cost V 4 bases and J 3 bases; bases outside gene matches: 3. From germline, CDR1 is SGDLS and CDR2 YYNGEE. CDR3 length: 14 residues. CDR3 nucleotides: TGTGCCAGCAGCCCCGGGACAGGGGACACTGAAGCTTTCTTT. This sequence encodes CASSPGTGDTEAFF.

The chain employs TRBV4-3 and TRBJ1-2, with 7 bases identical to TRBD1. Germline V CDR1 and CDR2: LGHNA, YSLEER. With 0 bases clipped from V and 2 bases from J, the junction kept 3 bases outside the gene matches. The CDR3 is 15 amino acids. CDR3 sequence (DNA): TGCGCCAGCAGCCAAGATAGACAGGGAAACTATGGCTACACCTTC. Translation: CASSQDRQGNYGYTF.

V is TRBV12-3 or TRBV12-4 and J is TRBJ2-5, with D unresolved. This CDR3 contains 14 residues. Deletions cut 1 base from V and 3 bases from J, with 9 bases between. In DNA, the CDR3 is TGTGCCAGCAGTTTAGTATTGGGTGAAGAGACCCAGTACTTC. Its protein is CASSLVLGEETQYF.

The chain employs TRBV5-1 and TRBJ2-3, with no clear D. Trimming pared 2 bases from V and 0 bases from J, leaving 7 bases between. Germline V lookup: CDR1 SGHRS, CDR2 YFSETQ. The CDR3 runs to 14 residues. CDR3 region: CASSFFSSTDTQYF. The CDR3, as DNA: TGCGCCAGCAGCTTCTTCAGTAGCACAGATACGCAGTATTTT.

In regard to this clonotype: The germline gene is not matched at one end of the junction; a read error may be the cause. The rearrangement uses TRBV29-1 and TRBJ2-1; 9 nucleotides match TRBD2. Per the germline V gene, CDR1 is SQVTM and CDR2 is ANQGSEA. There are 16 residues in the CDR3. CDR3 region: CSVEPAGGPSHNEQFF. In DNA form, the CDR3 reads TGCAGCGTTGAACCAGCGGGAGGCCCCTCCCACAATGAGCAGTTCTTC.

The chain carries TRBV12-3 or TRBV12-4 and TRBJ2-1, with D perhaps matching TRBD1 (5 bases). The V and J ends lost 5 bases and 3 bases respectively, with 8 bases between them. The CDR3 runs 13 residues. Here the CDR3 DNA reads TGTGCCAGCAGTCATGACAGCTACAATGAGCAGTTCTTC. Its protein product is CASSHDSYNEQFF.

The CDR3 loop is CATSPGRGSSYEQYF. DNA for the CDR3: TGTGCCACCAGCCCCGGGCGAGGGAGCTCCTACGAGCAGTACTTC. The chain uses TRBV15 and TRBJ2-7, with D perhaps matching TRBD2 (5 bases). The CDR3 runs to 15 residues. The germline CDR1 and CDR2 sequences are LNHNV and YYDKDF (reference sequence). The V end was cut by 5 bases, the J end by 0 bases, with 14 bases between.

This chain joins TRBV15 and TRBJ1-1; D is undetermined. Per the germline V gene, CDR1 is LNHNV and CDR2 is YYDKDF (reference sequence). The CDR3 loop spans 20 amino acids. Deletions cut 0 bases from V and 3 bases from J, with 26 bases between. CDR3 bases: TGTGCCACCAGCAGAGATCTCCCCGGCCGAGGGTACCAGAGGGACACTGAAGCTTTCTTT. Protein product: CATSRDLPGRGYQRDTEAFF.

The gene calls are TRBV10-3 and TRBJ2-7; 11 bases map to TRBD1. Germline-derived CDR1 and CDR2 are ENHRY and SYGVKD. CDR3 size: 13 residues. V was clipped by 10 bases and J by 0 bases; unmatched bases: 2. The CDR3 region has the DNA TGTGCCACTGGGACAGGGGGCTCCTACGAGCAGTACTTC. It translates to CATGTGGSYEQYF.

The genes are TRBV9 and TRBJ2-2, with unresolved D. This CDR3 is built from 15 residues. Germline CDR1 SGDLS, CDR2 YYNGEE. V gave up 0 bases and J gave up 12 bases, with 18 bases separating them. The CDR3 loop reads CASSVGMIGRHQLFF. For the CDR3, the DNA is TGTGCCAGCAGCGTAGGAATGATCGGTCGTCACCAGCTGTTTTTT.

The gene calls are TRBV1 and TRBJ2-7; the DNA was not used to check the table's D call, TRBD2. TRBV1 is recorded as a pseudogene. The CDR3 length is 15 residues. The CDR3 spells CTSSSRAGEGYEQYF. The CDR3 bases are TGCACCAGCAGCTCACGAGCGGGAGAAGGCTACGAGCAGTACTTC.

V and J are TRBV18 and TRBJ1-1, with 9 bases aligning to TRBD1. The CDR3 covers 14 residues. The V and J ends lost 5 bases and 4 bases, in that order; junction bases with no gene match: 5. Germline CDR1 and CDR2: KGHSH and LQKENI. This CDR3 reads CASSAGQGSTEAFF. The CDR3 DNA sequence: TGTGCCAGCTCAGCGGGACAGGGAAGCACTGAAGCTTTCTTT.

This clonotype was recorded a few times. J is TRBJ2-1 and V is TRBV4-1; a weak D match, TRBD2 (6 bases). The CDR3 is 13 amino acids. Germline V CDR1 and CDR2: MGHRA, YSYEKL. V was shortened by 5 bases and J by 7 bases, with 12 bases between the two germline ends. CDR3 DNA: TGCGCCAGCAGCTCCATAAGCGGGAATGAGCAGTTCTTC. Its translation: CASSSISGNEQFF.

The V gene is TRBV20-1, the J gene TRBJ2-3; 10 nucleotides agree with TRBD2. The germline V gene has CDR1 DFQATT and CDR2 SNEGSKA (reference sequence). This CDR3 has 15 amino acids. V was pared by 6 bases and J by 3 bases, with 9 bases of the junction left unmatched. CDR3 loop: CSAPTLAGPTDTQYF. The CDR3 region has the DNA TGCAGTGCCCCGACACTAGCGGGGCCTACAGATACGCAGTATTTT.

This chain uses TRBV20-1 with TRBJ2-7; D ambiguous. V gave up 2 bases and J gave up 2 bases, with 10 bases separating them. Germline assignment: CDR1 DFQATT and CDR2 SNEGSKA (reference sequence). The CDR3 spans 13 residues. The CDR3 sequence: CSARRAETYEQYF. CDR3 coding DNA: TGCAGTGCTAGACGGGCAGAGACCTACGAGCAGTACTTC.

The V and J genes are TRBV9 and TRBJ2-7; weak D call: TRBD2 (6 bases). V was pared by 4 bases and J by 1 base, with 15 bases between. The CDR3 spans 15 residues. CDR1 is SGDLS and CDR2 is YYNGEE in the germline V gene. The CDR3 loop reads CASSPSGTHSYEQYF. DNA of the CDR3: TGTGCCAGCAGCCCTTCCGGGACTCATTCCTACGAGCAGTACTTC.

This clonotype was counted a single time. This chain connects TRBV27 to TRBJ2-7; TRBD1 agrees at 8 bases. The CDR3 length is 13 residues. V was clipped by 3 bases and J by 5 bases; unmatched bases: 3. The V gene's germline CDR1 is MNHEY and CDR2 SMNVEV (reference sequence). CDR3 in DNA: TGTGCCAGCAGTTTTCAGGGGGCCCACGAGCAGTACTTC. Its translation is CASSFQGAHEQYF.

This chain connects TRBV5-1 to TRBJ2-7; 8 bases align to TRBD2. This CDR3 has 15 amino acids. V lost 0 bases to trimming and J lost 3 bases; unmatched junction nucleotides: 5. Germline CDR1 SGHRS, CDR2 YFSETQ. The CDR3 is CASSLGSSGFYEQYF. CDR3 coding DNA: TGCGCCAGCAGCTTGGGGTCTAGCGGGTTCTACGAGCAGTACTTC.